This entry lists 9 T cell receptor beta chains sequenced from one sample in a study of post-analysis software for immune sequencing data. Study-level points and caveats: Comparison of patients with controls showed 5 or 6 TRBV segments more frequent in patients, TRBV5-6, TRBV5-1 and TRBV20-1 among them.

The TCR beta cDNA libraries carried unique molecular identifiers. TCRdb redid the calling of the PCR reads with MiXCR, one entry per CDR3 protein. The sample records some 500,000 distinct CDR3 sequences, roughly 45% being singletons. For these receptors, no antigen is known. Sequencing was carried out using blood. The receptors come from a girl aged 10 to 17 with multiple sclerosis.

The V call is TRBV29-1, the J call TRBJ2-7, with 8 nucleotides matching TRBD1. After removal of 5 bases from V and 1 base from J, the junction contained 7 bases not matched to a gene. The CDR3 is made up of 14 amino acids. From germline, CDR1 is SQVTM and CDR2 ANQGSEA. In DNA, the CDR3 is TGCAGCGTTTCGACAGGGGACATATCCTACGAGCAGTACTTC. Protein sequence: CSVSTGDISYEQYF.

This clonotype was picked up a small number of times. The rearrangement joins TRBV5-1 to TRBJ1-2; no clear D. V was clipped by 4 bases and J by 7 bases, with 23 bases between them. Germline loops: CDR1 SGHRS, CDR2 YFSETQ. This CDR3 region has 16 residues. The CDR3 nucleotides read TGCGCCAGCAGCCACGAACGTCCTCACGTTGGGTCTGGCTACACCTTC. It translates to CASSHERPHVGSGYTF.

This chain links TRBV5-1 with TRBJ2-5, with TRBD1 matching over 10 bases. The J call may be faulty, since TRBJ2-7 better matches the DNA end. The CDR3 is made up of 17 amino acids. CDR1 SGHRS and CDR2 YFSETQ come from the germline V gene. CDR3 DNA: TGCGCCAGCAGCTTGGCCGAGACGACAGGGGGCACCTACGAGCAGTACTTC. Protein product: CASSLAETTGGTYEQYF.

This clonotype was counted at least ten times. The J gene is TRBJ2-7, the V gene TRBV29-1; no clear D. In germline, CDR1 is SQVTM, CDR2 ANQGSEA. The length of the CDR3 is 10 residues. Between the trimmed V and J ends, which lost 3 bases and 4 bases, there was a span of 4 bases. The CDR3: CSVEDYEQYF. CDR3 DNA: TGCAGCGTTGAGGATTACGAGCAGTACTTC.

The rearrangement joins TRBV20-1 to TRBJ1-5; D gene unclear. V was trimmed by 0 bases and J by 1 base, leaving 13 bases between them. Germline loops: CDR1 DFQATT, CDR2 SNEGSKA (reference sequence). This CDR3 is 16 amino acids long. The CDR3 DNA reads TGCAGTGCTAGAGATCTAAGGGAAGGGAGCAATCAGCCCCAGCATTTT. Protein sequence: CSARDLREGSNQPQHF.

This rearrangement joins TRBV20-1 to TRBJ1-5; TRBD1 matches 10 bases. V lost 4 bases and J lost 2; bases outside the gene matches: 11. This CDR3 region has 17 residues. Germline CDR1 DFQATT, CDR2 SNEGSKA (reference sequence). The CDR3 nucleotides read TGCAGTGCTACGGGACAGGGGATACTAAAAGGCAATCAGCCCCAGCATTTT. Translation gives CSATGQGILKGNQPQHF.

Remarks on this clonotype: This clone may be a read error of a much larger clone one base away. The genes are TRBV18 and TRBJ2-1, with 7 bases matching TRBD1. The CDR3 has 18 amino acids. After removal of 6 bases from V and 1 base from J, the junction contained 15 bases not matched to a gene. Germline V CDR1 and CDR2: KGHSH, LQKENI. The CDR3 nucleotides are TGTGCCAGCTCGCAGGCCCGACAGGGATCAGGATCCTACAATGAGCAGTTCTTC. It yields the protein CASSQARQGSGSYNEQFF.

This clonotype was seen at least ten times. The chain carries TRBV12-3 or TRBV12-4 and TRBJ2-1; 7 bases match TRBD2. CDR3 length: 12 residues. Written as DNA, the CDR3 is TGTGCTGGACGTCGGGGGGTGAATGAGCAGTTCTTC. As protein: CAGRRGVNEQFF.

This clonotype was seen a handful of times. The genes are TRBV29-1 and TRBJ2-3; D is unclear. The germline V gene encodes CDR1 SQVTM and CDR2 ANQGSEA. V lost 4 bases and J 9 bases, leaving 17 bases between the germline ends. This CDR3 region has 13 residues. In DNA form, the CDR3 reads TGCAGCGTTGCTGGTGCGGCGGCCGAGACGCAGTATTTT. It yields the protein CSVAGAAAETQYF.